The sequence of this T cell receptor beta chain was determined in a study of T cells in tuberculosis. Whole-study context: T cells were selected with CD1B tetramers loaded with glucose monomycolate.

The CDR3 has 20 amino acids. V was pared by 7 bases and J by 0 bases, with 17 bases of the junction left unmatched. CDR1 and CDR2 from the germline V gene are SGHTA and FQGTGA. After thawing and overnight rest, PBMC were stained with GMM-loaded CD1B tetramer, viability dye and anti-CD3 for sorting. C32 glucose monomycolate from Rhodococcus equi was loaded onto the CD1B tetramers. Tetramer-sorted PBMC had been CD14 monocyte-depleted before freezing. This clone showed up just once. Study-wide results and limits: T cells binding CD1B-GMM tetramer weakly possibly escaped the sort.

Sequencing of TCR-alpha and TCR-beta chains was unpaired. The assay was immunoSEQ multiplex PCR, and TCRdb's table has in-frame clones only and misses some. The sample comprises approximately 100,000 clones, just over 90% of which are singletons, and under 2.5% rests with the top ten. The sequence was obtained from an adult woman with latent tuberculosis. The chain couples TRBV7-3 to TRBJ2-1; 11 bases agree with TRBD2. The sequencing input was CD1b-GMM tetramer-negative cells sorted from PBMCs. CDR3 loop: CASIPPWVAGGLSSYNEQFF. CDR3 in DNA: TGTGCCAGCATCCCTCCGTGGGTAGCGGGGGGGCTGAGCTCCTACAATGAGCAGTTCTTC. Variable domain in full (rest from reference TRBV7-3 and TRBJ2-1): GAGVSQTPSNKVTEKGKYVELRCDPISGHTALYWYRQSLGQGPEFLIYFQGTGAADDSGLPNDRFFAVRPEGSVSTLKIQRTERGDSAVYLCASIPPWVAGGLSSYNEQFFGPGTRLTVL.